This T cell receptor beta chain appears in the sequencing data of a study of shared clonotypes between healthy human individuals (dated by TCRdb to 2020 to 2021). Regarding the complete study: A couple of women and three men aged 18 to 49 years were included in the cohort. Per donor, three plates each were used for CD4 naive and CD4 memory, two for CD8 naive, and one for CD8 memory. To estimate repertoire size and how much clonotype sharing occurs between individuals, the study deeply sequenced the blood TCR repertoires of several healthy adults. Different laboratories and diverse techniques were used to prepare libraries and sequence TCR repertoires, to increase sequencing depth and limit assay-specific biases. Leukapheresis yielded between about 0.94 and 9.5 billion PBMCs per donor. The research as a whole found: Sharing across several donors was observed for around 5% of naive CD4, around 3.5% of naive CD8, over 2% of memory CD4, and around 0.4% of memory CD8 clonotypes. Compared with non-shared clonotypes, the clonotypes found in all four sorted-subset donors had higher generation probabilities. The small number of donors limited the genetic and exposure-history diversity represented. Only blood was sampled, and tissue TCR repertoires likely differ from those in blood. Larger estimated clonotype richness was generally found for naive subsets than for memory subsets. Incomplete sequencing was indicated by rarefaction of sorted-subset datasets, despite the large sequencing depth. Pairwise subsampling indicated that sequencing depth was expected to affect the degree of clonotype sharing among donors.

The V end loses 6 bases and the J end loses 2 bases, and a stretch of 17 bases separates them. Via the germline V gene (reference sequence), CDR1 is MNHEY and CDR2 SMNVEV. Spanning cysteine to phenylalanine, the CDR3 consists of 17 amino acids. Only the CDR3 DNA stays, 51 bases, in frame from base 1. A word on this clone: Its specific antigen is unknown. Base qualities were left out, and no much larger clone turns up one base away.

Using the deep immunoSEQ assay, multiplex PCR amplified TCR CDR3 regions from genomic DNA. For each cell subset, the extracted genomic DNA was distributed evenly across all wells of several immunoSEQ 96-well plates, and each plate served as one replicate. For sorted subsets, approximately 190 ng genomic DNA, equal to 25,000 to 35,000 T cell genomes, was loaded into each replicate PCR. Purified libraries were measured with a Qubit 3.0 fluorometer, size-checked on a Bioanalyzer 2100, and measured again with the KAPA Library Quantification kit. A separate single-read 150-cycle Illumina NextSeq 550 flow cell was used to sequence each immunoSEQ 96-well plate. In the original analysis: Because the immunoSEQ output held only junctional sequences and lacked quality scores, the filtering could not match the filtering applied to full-length reads. To assign V/J genes and CDR3, sequences were annotated against IMGT germline references using PyIR, a Python wrapper for IgBLAST v1.9. Any read was removed if the V/J assignment was weak (E-value above 1e-6), the CDR3 was missing, or the read contained stop codons, out-of-frame junctions, or ambiguous translated residues. V3J clonotypes were defined as sequences sharing the same inferred V gene, J gene, and CDR3 amino acid sequence. To compute the percentage overlap between repertoires, the number of shared unique clonotypes was divided by the size of the smaller repertoire. RTK rarefaction, the Chao1 estimator, and Recon v2.1 estimates of unobserved clonotypes were used to assess repertoire richness. For all TCRbeta clonotypes obtained by the gDNA method from a handful of donors, generation probabilities were computed with OLGA. Here the immuneACCESS table is served through TCRdb, limited to in-frame sequences with V and J called. Missing clones are a known gap in these copies; in checked studies unresolved V genes cover under half, and the rest lacks a known reason. The V and J calls and clone size come from that table; D and trimming were worked out from the DNA. Here the sample has about 980,000 clones; more than 75% occur a single time. Approximately 1.5% of the sample lies in the top ten.

The donors were healthy, HIV-negative adults who had no recently reported acute infections or vaccinations. Only Caucasian adults living in Nashville, Tennessee, USA were represented among the donors. CD4+ T cells were enriched by magnetic negative selection, after which naive cells were positively selected on CD45RA and the negative fraction was taken as the memory subset. Blood was collected by leukapheresis, and PBMCs were isolated by Ficoll-Histopaque density gradient centrifugation and then cryopreserved in liquid nitrogen vapor phase. Purity and quantity of every magnetically sorted T cell population were checked by analytical flow cytometry. Genomic DNA was isolated from each sorted fraction and quantified by UV absorbance on a Nanodrop 2000c.

This sequence originates from a man between 18 and 29 years old in good health. The rearranged segments are TRBV27 and TRBJ2-6; too little of a D gene remains to name it. The sample taken for sequencing was memory CD4+ T cells sorted from blood. In light of the paper, this sample's cell subset or site label describes: CD45RA-negative fraction. The CDR3 protein: CASRFTTRATGANVLTF. The sequenced DNA is TGTGCCAGCAGGTTCACTACACGGGCCACTGGGGCCAACGTCCTGACTTTC.